One sample yielded the 14 T cell receptor beta chains listed below, sequenced in a study of cytomegalovirus exposure and HLA in healthy donors. The PCR was carried out with 60 Vbeta primers and 13 Jbeta primers. Some clones are missing from TCRdb's copy, which holds only in-frame ones; the method was immunoSEQ multiplex PCR. The data contain 100,000 or so clones, more than 70% of them seen just once; the ten biggest clones take up approximately 2%. The sample taken for sequencing was PBMCs. These receptors all come from a man aged 25 to 40 in good health and CMV-seronegative.

This clone has only a few counts. The V and J genes are TRBV6-5 and TRBJ2-7; D is perhaps TRBD2 (5 bases). V shed 7 bases and J shed 1 base, with 11 bases lying between them. CDR1 and CDR2 from the germline V gene are MNHEY and SVGAGI. This CDR3 has 13 residues. The CDR3 DNA reads as TGTGCCAGCATCGACGGGGTTTCCTACGAGCAGTACTTC. Translating gives CASIDGVSYEQYF.

The chain couples TRBV9 to TRBJ2-2; perhaps TRBD2 as D (6 bases). This CDR3 region has 14 residues. Germline lookup yields CDR1 SGDLS and CDR2 YYNGEE. Between the trimmed V and J ends, which lost 3 bases and 5 bases, there was a span of 11 bases. CDR3 sequence (DNA): TGTGCCAGCAGCGCCGGGACTCAAACCGGGGAGCTGTTTTTT. Its translation is CASSAGTQTGELFF.

The chain recombines TRBV5-4 with TRBJ2-5; 8 bases map to TRBD1. V was clipped by 2 bases and J by 5 bases; unmatched bases: 8. The CDR3 contains 15 residues. CDR1 is SGHNT and CDR2 is YYREEE in the germline V gene (reference sequence). The CDR3 here is CASSFGQGWGETQYF. CDR3 DNA sequence: TGTGCCAGCAGCTTTGGACAGGGTTGGGGTGAGACCCAGTACTTC.

J is TRBJ1-4 and V is TRBV5-1; tentative D call: TRBD1 (6 bases). Trimming took 4 bases from V and 2 from J, leaving 15 bases between them. The V gene's germline CDR1 is SGHRS and CDR2 YFSETQ. The CDR3 is 16 amino acids. CDR3 sequence reads: CASSAGPQGTNEKLFF. The CDR3 region has the DNA TGCGCCAGCAGCGCCGGTCCCCAGGGGACTAATGAAAAACTGTTTTTT.

This chain joins TRBV6-6 and TRBJ1-4; a possible D gene is TRBD1 (6 bases). Germline CDR1 reads MNHNY; CDR2 reads SVGAGI (reference sequence). The CDR3 runs to 15 residues. Trimming took off 4 bases at V and 5 bases at J, with 14 bases between the two ends. CDR3 in DNA: TGTGCCAGCAGTTGGGGGCTGGCAGAGAATGAAAAACTGTTTTTT. Its translation: CASSWGLAENEKLFF.

This chain connects TRBV10-1 to TRBJ2-1; D may be TRBD2 (6 bases). This CDR3 contains 15 residues. Germline CDR1 reads WNHNN; CDR2 reads SYGVQD (reference sequence). The V gene lost 0 bases and the J gene lost 7 bases, with 13 bases spanning the gap. CDR3 nucleotides: TGCGCCAGCAGTGAGTCTCTTGGAGGGAGGAATGAGCAGTTCTTC. Its protein is CASSESLGGRNEQFF.

This chain links TRBV19 with TRBJ1-5; D is perhaps TRBD1 (6 bases). V was pared by 7 bases and J by 5 bases, with 18 bases between. In germline, CDR1 is LNHDA, CDR2 SQIVND (reference sequence). The CDR3 length is 15 residues. DNA for the CDR3: TGTGCCAGTAACATGGGGGGGCTGGGTCATCAGCCCCAGCATTTT. Its translation is CASNMGGLGHQPQHF.

The chain couples TRBV30 to TRBJ2-5; maybe TRBD1 (5 bases). V was shortened by 1 base and J by 5 bases, with 11 bases between the two germline ends. CDR1 and CDR2 from the germline V gene are GTSNPN and SVGIG (reference sequence). The CDR3 totals 13 residues. In DNA form, the CDR3 reads TGTGCCTGGAGTGGTCAGACAGTGGAGACCCAGTACTTC. This translates into CAWSGQTVETQYF.

This chain connects TRBV5-5 to TRBJ2-1, with D tentatively TRBD1 (6 bases). In germline, CDR1 is SGHKS, CDR2 YYEKEE (reference sequence). There are 14 residues in the CDR3. Between the trimmed V and J ends, which lost 0 bases and 4 bases, there was a span of 8 bases. The CDR3: CASSLGQGYNEQFF. Here the CDR3 DNA reads TGTGCCAGCAGCTTGGGTCAGGGGTACAATGAGCAGTTCTTC.

V and J are TRBV19 and TRBJ1-1, with D tentatively TRBD1 (6 bases). V lost 4 bases and J 0 bases, leaving 9 bases between the germline ends. Looked up from germline, CDR1 is LNHDA and CDR2 is SQIVND (reference sequence). The CDR3 is 14 amino acids. The CDR3 sequence is CASSTGQLNTEAFF. CDR3 nucleotides: TGTGCCAGTAGTACTGGACAGCTGAACACTGAAGCTTTCTTT.

CDR3 sequence (DNA): TGTGCCAGCAGCATTGGGACAGGGGCGTACAATGAGCAGTTCTTC. Encoded protein: CASSIGTGAYNEQFF. The chain employs TRBV5-4 and TRBJ2-1; 10 nucleotides agree with TRBD1. Germline V gene lookup returns CDR1 SGHNT and CDR2 YYREEE (reference sequence). CDR3 length equals 15 residues. V gave up 4 bases and J gave up 4 bases; unmatched junction bases: 5.

The chain couples TRBV6-6 to TRBJ2-3, with TRBD2 matching over 8 bases. The junction had 7 bases not matched to a gene; V was cut back by 0 bases and J by 8 bases. The CDR3 runs to 15 residues. Germline CDR1 and CDR2: MNHNY and SVGAGI (reference sequence). The CDR3 loop reads CASSYSIGGAGTQYF. The CDR3 DNA reads TGTGCCAGCAGTTACTCAATCGGGGGGGCGGGTACGCAGTATTTT.

This clone was seen a few times. The chain carries TRBV6-5 and TRBJ2-7; D is possibly TRBD1 (6 bases). V gave up 5 bases and J gave up 9 bases, with 23 bases separating them. CDR3 length: 15 amino acids. The germline V gene has CDR1 MNHEY and CDR2 SVGAGI. DNA for the CDR3: TGTGCCAGCAGTCCAACAGGGTTCCCCCGCTTCGGGCAGTACTTC. It yields the protein CASSPTGFPRFGQYF.

The gene calls are TRBV7-2 and TRBJ1-2; 9 bases are a match to TRBD1. Germline-derived CDR1 and CDR2 are SGHTA and FQGNSA. J gave up 7 bases and V 1 base, and 7 bases lay outside the gene matches. This CDR3 has 15 amino acids. In DNA form, the CDR3 reads TGTGCCAGCAGCTTAGAGGGACAGGGACATTTTGGCTACACCTTC. This gives the protein CASSLEGQGHFGYTF.